The entry below gives a single T cell receptor (beta chain) sequence along with its context. The CDR3 covers 13 residues. Germline values: CDR1 SQVTM, CDR2 ANQGSEA. V dropped 6 bases and J dropped 1 base, with 12 bases sitting between them. Each CDR3 protein gets one entry after TCRdb re-called the RT-PCR reads with MiXCR. The repertoire holds approximately 170,000 distinct CDR3 sequences, with 30% as singletons. The data were obtained in a study of patients and donors after allogeneic stem cell transplantation. Specimen: blood, either unsorted or a sorted T cell fraction (not recorded which). This sequence was found in a human donor who was either an allogeneic HSCT recipient or a stem cell or donor lymphocyte infusion donor (not recorded which). It is not recorded whose cells these are; they may come from a transplant donor. The V gene is TRBV29-1, the J gene TRBJ1-1; D unresolved. The CDR3 region has the DNA TGCAGCGTAAACATATACTCGAACACTGAAGCTTTCTTT. Amino acids: CSVNIYSNTEAFF.